Listed below are T cell receptor beta chains from one sample, sequenced in a study of blood T cell repertoires in COVID-19. Repertoires were generated with immunoSEQ multiplex PCR, while TCRdb's copy carries only in-frame clones and drops some. Here the sample spans 90,000 to 120,000 clones, 80% to 90% being singletons. Sequencing was performed on peripheral blood. The receptor source for this set is a man aged 35 to 55 with active or convalescent COVID-19. Both conserved end residues are part of each CDR3. D genes are given only for firm matches. Rows may omit the clone size; those that give it use once, few, many or a size class.

TRBJ1-5,TRBV27,NA,NA,TGTGCCAGCAGTTTGTCCGACAAGATGGATTCAACCGAAAATTATCAGCCCCAGCATTTT,CASSLSDKMDSTENYQPQHF
TRBJ2-7,TRBV7-2,NA,NA,TGTGCCAGCAGCCTTGGGCCACAGATATACGAGCAGTACTTC,CASSLGPQIYEQYF
TRBJ2-5,TRBV19,NA,NA,TGTGCCAGTAGTACGCAGACTAGCCAAGAGACCCAGTACTTC,CASSTQTSQETQYF
TRBJ2-5,TRBV5-1,NA,NA,TGCGCCAGCAGCGCCGAACAGGGAAGCCAAGAGACCCAGTACTTC,CASSAEQGSQETQYF
TRBJ2-3,TRBV21-1,NA,NA,TGTGCCAGCAGCACCAACTCGAGGACAGGGGTGAGCACAGATACGCAGTATTTT,CASSTNSRTGVSTDTQYF
TRBJ2-1,TRBV19,NA,TRBD2,TGTGCCAGTAGTTCTAGCGGGGGGCCTAACAATGAGCAGTTCTTC,CASSSSGGPNNEQFF
TRBJ2-5,TRBV19,NA,NA,TGTGCCAGTAGGAGGGGGGGGGAAGAGACCCAGTACTTC,CASRRGGEETQYF
TRBJ2-7,TRBV9,NA,NA,TGTGCCAGCAGCGTAGGGGTTAGCGGATACGAGCAGTACTTC,CASSVGVSGYEQYF
TRBJ1-6,TRBV29-1,NA,TRBD1,TGCAGCCAGGGACAGGGACCATATCTCTCAAATTCACCCCTCCACTTT,CSQGQGPYLSNSPLHF
TRBJ1-5,TRBV7-2,once,NA,TGTGCCAGCAGCCCGCGGACGGGGAATCAGCCCCAGCATTTT,CASSPRTGNQPQHF
TRBJ2-7,TRBV5-1,NA,NA,TGCGCCAGCAGCTTGGGTGGCGGTGACTCCTACGAGCAGTACTTC,CASSLGGGDSYEQYF
TRBJ2-5,TRBV30,NA,TRBD2,TGTGCCTGGCGACTAGCGGAAGAGACCCAGTACTTC,CAWRLAEETQYF
TRBJ2-1,TRBV21-1,NA,NA,TGTGCCAGCAACCGGACTAGCGGGAGCAACAATGAGCAGTTCTTC,CASNRTSGSNNEQFF
TRBJ2-5,TRBV7-6,NA,NA,TGTGCCAGCAGCTTAGAGGGTGCTGACAGGAGATTACACCGCGGGCTCCAAGAGACCCAGTACTTC,CASSLEGADRRLHRGLQETQYF
TRBJ1-6,TRBV3-1/TRBV3-2,NA,NA,TGTGCCAGCAGCCCGTACGGGTCACCCCTCCACTTT,CASSPYGSPLHF
TRBJ1-5,TRBV15,NA,NA,TGTGCCACCTCGGGTGCTTACAATCAGCCCCAGCATTTT,CATSGAYNQPQHF
TRBJ1-1,TRBV28,NA,TRBD1,TGTGCCAGCAGTTCATACAGGGGAATGAACACTGAAGCTTTCTTT,CASSSYRGMNTEAFF
TRBJ1-5,TRBV18,NA,NA,TGTGCCAGCTCACCACTGACAGGTGCCAATCAGCCCCAGCATTTT,CASSPLTGANQPQHF
TRBJ1-3,TRBV27,once,TRBD1,TGTGCCAGCGGAGGACAGGGCCTTTTTGGTGGTGGAAACACCATATATTTT,CASGGQGLFGGGNTIYF
TRBJ2-3,TRBV30,NA,NA,TGTGCCTGGAGTGTTCAAGCGGGCACAGATACGCAGTATTTT,CAWSVQAGTDTQYF
TRBJ2-5,TRBV6-1,NA,TRBD2,TGTGCCAGCAGTGTAATAGCGGGAGCCCCCGGGAGGGAGACCCAGTACTTC,CASSVIAGAPGRETQYF
TRBJ1-2,TRBV7-2,NA,NA,TGTGCCAGCAGCCCAACCTCAGGGGTCAGATATGGCTACACCTTC,CASSPTSGVRYGYTF
TRBJ2-7,TRBV2,NA,TRBD2,TGTGCCAGCAGTCGACTAGCGGAATACGAGCAGTACTTC,CASSRLAEYEQYF
TRBJ1-2,TRBV7-9,NA,NA,TGTGCCAGCAGCTCGGGAACCGACTATGGCTACACCTTC,CASSSGTDYGYTF
TRBJ1-5,TRBV4-1,once,NA,TGCGCCAGCAGCCAAGGCGGAACCGGCGGTCAGCCCCAGCATTTT,CASSQGGTGGQPQHF
TRBJ1-3,TRBV6-5,NA,TRBD1,TGTGCCAGCAGTTCCAGGGGGCTGGCTGGAAACACCATATATTTT,CASSSRGLAGNTIYF
TRBJ2-7,TRBV10-3,once,TRBD2,TGTGCCACGGGCTGGACTAGCGGCTCCTACGAGCAGTACTTC,CATGWTSGSYEQYF
TRBJ2-5,TRBV12-5,once,NA,TGTGCTAGTGGTTTGGCCAACCAAGAGACCCAGTACTTC,CASGLANQETQYF
TRBJ2-5,TRBV30,NA,TRBD1,TGTGCCTGGGCTAGGGGACAGAAGATCGAAGAGACCCAGTACTTC,CAWARGQKIEETQYF
TRBJ2-7,TRBV6-5,NA,NA,TGTGCCAGCAGTCGAGCCTACGAGCAGTACTTC,CASSRAYEQYF
TRBJ2-3,TRBV10-3,NA,NA,TGTGCCACAACTAGCAGCACAGATACGCAGTATTTT,CATTSSTDTQYF
TRBJ1-2,TRBV2,NA,NA,TGTGCCACCTTGCCCTCGGGTTGGAACTATGGCTACACCTTC,CATLPSGWNYGYTF
TRBJ2-7,TRBV5-1,NA,NA,TGCGCCAGCAGCCCGGGGGGCGGGGGTGGATACGAGCAGTACTTC,CASSPGGGGGYEQYF
TRBJ2-3,TRBV7-2,NA,NA,TGTGCCAGCAGCTTAGTCCAGAAGTCCGATACGCAGTATTTT,CASSLVQKSDTQYF
TRBJ2-5,TRBV5-4,once,TRBD2,TGTGCCAGCAGCTTGGGGGGCGGCGGGAGGGCGGAGACCCAGTACTTC,CASSLGGGGRAETQYF
TRBJ2-3,TRBV7-2,NA,NA,TGTGCCAGCAGCTTAGATCCGGGGATTAGCACAGATACGCAGTATTTT,CASSLDPGISTDTQYF
TRBJ1-6,TRBV11-2,NA,TRBD1,TGTGCCAGCAGCTTAGTGGCCAGGGGGTATAATTCACCCCTCCACTTT,CASSLVARGYNSPLHF
TRBJ2-7,TRBV7-2,NA,NA,TGTGCCAGCAGCTTAGGAGTGTTTTCCTACGAGCAGTACTTC,CASSLGVFSYEQYF
TRBJ2-7,TRBV30,few,TRBD1,TGTGCCTGGGACAGGGTGGGGGAGCAGTACTTC,CAWDRVGEQYF
TRBJ2-7,TRBV6-2/TRBV6-3,NA,TRBD2,TGTGCCAGCAGTTACTCGATAGCTAGCGGGCCCAACTTC,CASSYSIASGPNF
TRBJ2-3,TRBV24-1,NA,NA,TGTGCCACCAGTGGAGACACAGATACGCAGTATTTT,CATSGDTDTQYF
TRBJ2-7,TRBV7-2,NA,TRBD2,TGTGCCAGCAGCCCCTGGGCTAGCGGGATCCCGTCCGAGCAGTACTTC,CASSPWASGIPSEQYF
TRBJ2-6,TRBV9,few,NA,TGTGCCAGCAGCGTAGGCGTTAGCTCTGGGGCCAACGTCCTGACTTTC,CASSVGVSSGANVLTF
TRBJ1-1,TRBV5-5,NA,NA,TGTGCCAGCAGCTTGGGGCTACAGGCTATGAACACTGAAGCTTTCTTT,CASSLGLQAMNTEAFF
TRBJ1-3,TRBV4-1,NA,NA,TGCGCCAGCAGCCAAGTATTTGGCGGAAACACCATATATTTT,CASSQVFGGNTIYF
TRBJ1-3,TRBV7-9,NA,NA,TGTGCCAGCAGCTTAATTTTCGGGGACTCTGGAAACACCATATATTTT,CASSLIFGDSGNTIYF
TRBJ2-7,TRBV30,NA,TRBD2,TGTGCCTGGTTCTCGCGGGAGTCCCACGAGCAGTACTTC,CAWFSRESHEQYF
TRBJ1-5,TRBV6-5,NA,NA,TGTGCCAGCAGCGGAGTGTTGGAGCCCCAGCATTTT,CASSGVLEPQHF
TRBJ1-5,TRBV7-9,once,NA,TGTGCCAGCAGCTTGGCAGGGCCCAATCAGCCCCAGCATTTT,CASSLAGPNQPQHF
TRBJ1-2,TRBV6-5,few,TRBD1,TGTGCCAGCAGTCCCCAGGGGGCAAGAGGCTATGGCTACACCTTC,CASSPQGARGYGYTF
TRBJ2-3,TRBV7-2,once,NA,TGTGCCAGCAGCCCCGTAGTTACCACAGATACGCAGTATTTT,CASSPVVTTDTQYF
TRBJ1-1,TRBV2,NA,NA,TGTGCCAGCAGTCGTGAGGGAGGCCCTGGGGGAGCTTTCTTT,CASSREGGPGGAFF
TRBJ2-1,TRBV28,NA,NA,TGTGCCAGCGGGTGGACAGCCAGCGGTGAGCAGTTCTTC,CASGWTASGEQFF
TRBJ1-2,TRBV5-1,NA,NA,TGCGCCAGCAGCTTGGCCAGTGGTGACTATGGCTACACCTTC,CASSLASGDYGYTF
TRBJ2-2,TRBV10-1,NA,NA,TGCGCCAGCAGTTATGACAGGACCACCGGGGAGCTGTTTTTT,CASSYDRTTGELFF